What follows are 9 T cell receptor beta chains derived from one specimen sequenced in a study of prognosis after radiotherapy for stage I lung cancer. Genomic DNA was subjected to two-round multiplex PCR for amplification of TCR beta CDR3. First-round PCR used primers specific to each TRBV and TRBJ gene. TCRdb called the multiplex PCR reads again in MiXCR, with one record for every CDR3 protein. The data hold fewer than 40,000 distinct CDR3 sequences, with approximately 35% observed a single time. The sequenced sample was PBMCs, obtained before or after stereotactic body radiation therapy (not recorded which). These receptors all come from a donor aged 50 or older with non-small cell lung cancer.

This clonotype has a count of ten or more. The chain combines TRBV20-1 with TRBJ1-1, with a weak D call TRBD1 (5 bases). V lost 2 bases to trimming and J lost 6 bases, with 16 bases between them. Germline lookup yields CDR1 DFQATT and CDR2 SNEGSKA (reference sequence). The CDR3 is made up of 14 amino acids. The CDR3 DNA sequence: TGCAGTGCTAGACTTCTGGGCGGAGGGGCTGAAGCTTTCTTT. Translation gives CSARLLGGGAEAFF.

By its share, this clonotype is large (0.1 to 1%). This chain connects TRBV7-2 to TRBJ1-5; D is ambiguous. Between the trimmed V and J ends, which lost 4 bases and 4 bases, there was a span of 8 bases. The CDR3 is 13 residues long. Looked up from germline, CDR1 is SGHTA and CDR2 is FQGNSA. CDR3 DNA sequence: TGTGCCAGCAGCTCGGAACAGAATCAGCCCCAGCATTTT. This translates into CASSSEQNQPQHF.

As concerns this clonotype: Just one base apart from a much larger clone, this may be a read error. The rearrangement links TRBV7-8 to TRBJ1-1; 7 bases agree with TRBD1. The germline V gene encodes CDR1 SGHVS and CDR2 FQNEAQ. There are 14 residues in the CDR3. The CDR3 DNA follows: TGTGCCAGCAGCTCGGGGACAGCCCTAGTGGAAGATTTCTTT. Protein: CASSSGTALVEDFF. Together with reference TRBV7-8 and TRBJ1-1, the CDR3 gives the full variable domain: GAGVSQSPRYKVAKRGQDVALRCDPISGHVSLFWYQQALGQGPEFLTYFQNEAQLDKSGLPSDRFFAERPEGSVSTLKIQRTQQEDSAVYLCASSSGTALVEDFFGQGTRLTVV.

Ten or more counts support this clonotype. The genes are TRBV6-2 or TRBV6-3 and TRBJ2-7, with 10 nucleotides matching TRBD2. Trimming took 11 bases from V and 3 from J; bases not matched to a gene: 7. Germline-derived CDR1 and CDR2 are MNHEY and SVGEGT. CDR3 length equals 13 residues. CDR3 sequence: CAGRTSGVYEQYF. The CDR3 DNA reads as TGTGCCGGAAGGACTAGCGGTGTCTACGAGCAGTACTTC.

The chain joins TRBV27 to TRBJ1-6; D is perhaps TRBD1 (5 bases). CDR3 length: 17 residues. V shed 5 bases and J shed 0 bases, with 14 bases lying between them. The germline gives CDR1 MNHEY, CDR2 SMNVEV (reference sequence). CDR3 sequence: CASSPTVRISYNSPLHF. CDR3 in DNA: TGTGCCAGCAGTCCGACAGTCCGAATCTCCTATAATTCACCCCTCCACTTT.

This clonotype was found many times. The CDR3 DNA reads as TGTGCCAGCACAACCACCAGGGTAGAGACCCAGTACTTC. Amino acids: CASTTTRVETQYF. This chain joins TRBV2 and TRBJ2-5; D possibly corresponds to TRBD1 (5 bases). CDR3 size: 13 residues. The germline V gene encodes CDR1 SNHLY and CDR2 FYNNEI. Trimming took off 7 bases at V and 4 bases at J, with 13 bases between the two ends.

This clonotype came up many times. The chain recombines TRBV4-1 with TRBJ2-7; D assignment may be TRBD1 or TRBD2 (5 bases each). Deletions cut 0 bases from V and 1 base from J, with 10 bases between. The germline CDR1 and CDR2 sequences are MGHRA and YSYEKL. The CDR3 spans 15 residues. The CDR3 protein is CASSQEEGLSYEQYF. Here the CDR3 DNA reads TGCGCCAGCAGCCAAGAAGAGGGGCTTTCCTACGAGCAGTACTTC.

Concerning this clonotype: One end of the junction is discordant with germline, which a read error may explain. The rearrangement uses TRBV6-1 and TRBJ2-7; D is perhaps TRBD1 (6 bases). The CDR3 runs to 14 residues. Looked up from germline, CDR1 is MNHNS and CDR2 is SASEGT. The CDR3 region has the DNA TGTGCCTGCAGCCCTGGACAGTGGACGGAAGAGCAGTACTTC. The encoded protein is CACSPGQWTEEQYF.

This clonotype was counted at least ten times. This chain connects TRBV6-1 to TRBJ1-2; TRBD1 aligns across 7 bases. V lost 5 bases, J lost 6 bases, and 12 bases stayed unmatched. There are 15 residues in the CDR3. CDR1 and CDR2 from the germline V gene are MNHNS and SASEGT. This chain's CDR3 is CASSQLAEGGHGYTF. The CDR3 DNA reads TGTGCCAGCAGTCAACTTGCCGAAGGGGGCCATGGCTACACCTTC.